The next 32 T cell receptor beta chains were all read from a single sample in a study of T cells in Graves' hyperthyroidism and ophthalmopathy. Amplification targeted TCR beta CDR3 regions from RNA transcripts. HTBI primers were employed in a first-round RT-PCR of the TCR CDR3. One entry per CDR3 protein, called by TCRdb with MiXCR from the multiplex PCR reads. The sample lists about 640,000 distinct CDR3 sequences, 45% seen once, with about 7% in the top ten. Sample: peripheral blood or thyroid tissue (not recorded which). Receptor source: an adult man with Graves' disease, either hyperthyroidism or ophthalmopathy (not recorded which).

The chain recombines TRBV20-1 with TRBJ1-1; tentatively, D is TRBD1 (5 bases). CDR1 is DFQATT, CDR2 SNEGSKA, per germline (reference sequence). The CDR3 runs 14 residues. The V end was cut by 3 bases, the J end by 4 bases, with 15 bases between. The CDR3 DNA follows: TGCAGTGCTAGGATCGGGGGGACGCTCACTGAAGCTTTCTTT. Its translation: CSARIGGTLTEAFF.

J is TRBJ2-7 and V is TRBV7-8, with TRBD2 matching 11 bases. The CDR3 sequence is 16 residues long. The trim removed 6 bases at V and 7 bases at J, leaving 14 bases unmatched. Germline CDR1 and CDR2: SGHVS and FQNEAQ. As DNA, the CDR3 is TGTGCCAGCAGGACGATAGCGGGGGGGCCCCAGGTGGAGCAGTACTTC. Amino acids: CASRTIAGGPQVEQYF.

The sample holds one count of this clonotype. The junction differs from germline at one of its ends, possibly a read error. This sequence joins TRBV6-1 and TRBJ2-7; D not resolved. This CDR3 comprises 11 residues. The germline V gene encodes CDR1 MNHNS and CDR2 SASEGT. The CDR3 DNA reads as TGTACCAGCAGTTCCTACTACGAGCAGTACTTC. As protein: CTSSSYYEQYF.

The genes are TRBV7-9 and TRBJ2-7, with 11 positions matching TRBD1. The J segment lost 1 base and the V segment lost 3 bases, leaving 8 bases of the junction unmatched. The CDR3 loop spans 17 amino acids. The germline V gene encodes CDR1 SEHNR and CDR2 FQNEAQ (reference sequence). The DNA for the CDR3 is TGTGCCAGCAGCTTCCGGGACAGGGGGGACTGGTCCTACGAGCAGTACTTC. This sequence encodes CASSFRDRGDWSYEQYF.

In this sample, this clonotype turned up a few times. The chain combines TRBV20-1 with TRBJ2-7; weak D call: TRBD2 (5 bases). Germline-derived CDR1 and CDR2 are DFQATT and SNEGSKA (reference sequence). The CDR3 is made up of 13 amino acids. V was trimmed by 8 bases and J by 2 bases, leaving 16 bases between them. The CDR3 DNA reads TGCAGTATCGGGGTAATGGGGACCTACGAGCAGTACTTC. It translates to CSIGVMGTYEQYF.

In DNA form, the CDR3 reads TGCGCCAGCAGCTTGGATGGGGGCTCACCCCTCCACTTT. Its translation is CASSLDGGSPLHF. The chain carries TRBV5-1 and TRBJ1-6, with D possibly being TRBD1 (6 bases). This CDR3 has 13 amino acids. Between the trimmed V and J ends, which lost 0 bases and 10 bases, there was a span of 8 bases. The germline gives CDR1 SGHRS, CDR2 YFSETQ.

This clonotype was observed at least ten times. This chain connects TRBV12-3 or TRBV12-4 to TRBJ1-2, with D perhaps TRBD1 (5 bases). The V gene lost 9 bases and the J gene lost 4 bases, with 15 bases spanning the gap. This CDR3 has 13 residues. CDR3 bases: TGTGCCAGTAGTCCCGGGACTTCCTATGGCTACACCTTC. Translated, it gives CASSPGTSYGYTF.

This clonotype was observed many times. One end of the junction varies from germline; a read error may be responsible. The chain links TRBV10-3 to TRBJ1-1; D is ambiguous. Germline values: CDR1 ENHRY, CDR2 SYGVKD. CDR3 length: 13 amino acids. In nucleotides, the CDR3 is TGTGCCAGCAGTGTTAGGTGGAACACTGAAGCTTTCTTT. Translating it yields CASSVRWNTEAFF.

The table lists this clonotype with a few counts. J is TRBJ2-7 and V is TRBV2; D is perhaps TRBD1 (5 bases). Trimming left V 7 bases short and J 7 bases short, with 23 bases between. This CDR3 has 15 residues. Per germline, CDR1 SNHLY and CDR2 FYNNEI. CDR3 amino acids: CASILGQGALGEQYF. CDR3 DNA: TGTGCCAGCATTTTAGGGCAGGGTGCTCTGGGGGAGCAGTACTTC.

This clonotype was detected many times. This sequence joins TRBV7-6 and TRBJ1-3, with no clear D. Germline V gene sequence: CDR1 SGHVS, CDR2 FNYEAQ. The CDR3 has 13 residues. V gave up 8 bases and J gave up 4 bases, with 12 bases separating them. The DNA of the CDR3 is TGTGCCAGCGGACCGCGGCTCGGAAACACCATATATTTT. Protein sequence: CASGPRLGNTIYF.

There are many counts of this clonotype. The V gene is TRBV10-3, the J gene TRBJ1-2; D unresolved. Germline CDR1 reads ENHRY; CDR2 reads SYGVKD. Trimming took 0 bases from V and 0 from J, leaving 5 bases between them. The CDR3 has 14 amino acids. The CDR3 here is CAISESEANYGYTF. The CDR3 nucleotides read TGTGCCATCAGTGAGTCCGAAGCTAACTATGGCTACACCTTC.

This clonotype was counted ten times or more. This chain links TRBV20-1 with TRBJ1-2, with a possible D match to TRBD1 (6 bases). CDR3 size: 13 residues. Germline CDR1 and CDR2: DFQATT and SNEGSKA (reference sequence). The V gene lost 0 bases and the J gene lost 4 bases, with 9 bases spanning the gap. The CDR3 here is CSARDIQGYGYTF. In DNA, the CDR3 is TGCAGTGCTAGAGATATACAGGGCTATGGCTACACCTTC.

This chain links TRBV7-2 with TRBJ2-5, with 7 bases lining up with TRBD2. This CDR3 spans 13 amino acids. With 4 bases clipped from V and 9 bases from J, the junction kept 8 bases outside the gene matches. Per the germline V gene, CDR1 is SGHTA and CDR2 is FQGNSA. The CDR3 spells CASSYFGGGAQYF. The CDR3 nucleotides read TGTGCCAGCAGCTACTTTGGGGGGGGGGCCCAGTACTTC. The variable domain in full, with the rest retrieved from reference TRBV7-2 and TRBJ2-5, is GAGVSQSPSNKVTEKGKDVELRCDPISGHTALYWYRQSLGQGLEFLIYFQGNSAPDKSGLPSDRFSAERTGGSVSTLTIQRTQQEDSAVYLCASSYFGGGAQYFGPGTRLLVL.

The CDR3: CASSSAMGGWGGDEKLFF. In DNA, the CDR3 is TGTGCCAGCAGTTCCGCCATGGGGGGATGGGGGGGGGATGAAAAACTGTTTTTT. The V call is TRBV12-3 or TRBV12-4, the J call TRBJ1-4; D is possibly TRBD1 (5 bases). The CDR3 has 18 amino acids. V lost 4 bases and J lost 6, with 24 bases in between.

The CDR3 region is CASGTGGVWSYEQYF. Written as DNA, the CDR3 is TGTGCTAGTGGCACAGGGGGCGTATGGTCCTACGAGCAGTACTTC. The rearrangement links TRBV12-5 to TRBJ2-7; TRBD1 matches at 9 bases. Germline loops: CDR1 LGHNT, CDR2 FRNRAP. Trimming cost V 6 bases and J 1 base; bases outside gene matches: 7. The CDR3 covers 15 residues.

This clonotype was recorded a few times. The rearrangement links TRBV6-5 to TRBJ1-2; 9 bases are shared with TRBD1. Germline V CDR1 and CDR2: MNHEY, SVGAGI. CDR3 length: 15 residues. Trimming removed 5 bases from V and 5 bases from J; junction bases left unmatched: 9. The CDR3 region has the DNA TGTGCCAGCAGTAAACAGGGGGCCCCTCGGTATGGCTACACCTTC. This translates into CASSKQGAPRYGYTF.

This clonotype was seen a handful of times. The gene calls are TRBV7-9 and TRBJ1-1; no definite D call. This CDR3 comprises 14 residues. The V gene lost 7 bases and the J gene lost 2 bases, with 14 bases spanning the gap. Germline V gene lookup returns CDR1 SEHNR and CDR2 FQNEAQ (reference sequence). This CDR3 reads CASTPQRINTEAFF. For the CDR3, the DNA is TGTGCCAGCACCCCCCAGAGGATTAACACTGAAGCTTTCTTT. The full variable domain, in which reference TRBV7-9 and TRBJ1-1 provide the parts outside the CDR3, is DTGVSQNPRHKITKRGQNVTFRCDPISEHNRLYWYRQTLGQGPEFLTYFQNEAQLEKSRLLSDRFSAERPKGSFSTLEIQRTEQGDSAMYLCASTPQRINTEAFFGQGTRLTVV.

This clonotype was detected only a few times. This CDR3 is CASSSWERVKQPQHF. CDR3 DNA sequence: TGTGCCAGCAGCTCCTGGGAGCGGGTCAAGCAGCCCCAGCATTTT. The chain recombines TRBV7-8 with TRBJ1-5; D gene ambiguous. Germline CDR1 SGHVS, CDR2 FQNEAQ. CDR3 size: 15 residues. Deletions cut 4 bases from V and 7 bases from J, with 17 bases between.

As regards this clonotype: The DNA is left out, because the CDR3 cannot be placed on it with certainty; the CDR3 is given as TCRdb lists it. The gene calls are TRBV12-3 or TRBV12-4 and TRBJ1-4; TRBD1, the table's D call, was not compared with the DNA. The CDR3 has 13 amino acids, counting both end residues. Here the CDR3 reads CASTPDRGKNCFF.

The rearrangement joins TRBV28 to TRBJ1-5, with D tentatively TRBD1 (5 bases). V lost 2 bases and J lost 6, with 11 bases in between. Germline loops: CDR1 MDHEN, CDR2 SYDVKM. The CDR3 totals 14 residues. This chain's CDR3 is CASSLGTWGQPQHF. The CDR3, as DNA: TGTGCCAGCAGTTTAGGGACTTGGGGTCAGCCCCAGCATTTT.

This sequence joins TRBV5-1 and TRBJ1-5, with unresolved D. V dropped 5 bases and J dropped 11 bases, with 32 bases sitting between them. There are 18 residues in the CDR3. Germline V lookup: CDR1 SGHRS, CDR2 YFSETQ. For the CDR3, the DNA is TGCGCCAGCAGGAGTCGAGGACTAGCGGGAGGGCCGAGGGAGACCCAGCATTTT. Protein sequence: CASRSRGLAGGPRETQHF.

This clonotype was observed a handful of times. The chain is built from TRBV20-1 and TRBJ1-1; 10 nucleotides align to TRBD1. This CDR3 has 15 residues. V gave up 3 bases and J gave up 5 bases; unmatched junction bases: 9. The V gene's germline CDR1 is DFQATT and CDR2 SNEGSKA (reference sequence). The CDR3: CSAREHDRGRTEAFF. In nucleotides, the CDR3 is TGCAGTGCTAGGGAACACGACAGGGGGCGAACTGAAGCTTTCTTT.

For this clonotype: Since a much larger clone is just one base distant, this may be a read error. The chain uses TRBV24-1 and TRBJ2-7, with 7 bases matching TRBD2. Per germline, CDR1 KGHDR and CDR2 SFDVKD. CDR3 size: 14 residues. The CDR3 bases are TGTGCCACCAGTGATGCGGGAGTTCGGTACGAGCGGTACTTC. Translation gives CATSDAGVRYERYF.

Only a few counts were recorded for this clonotype. The chain links TRBV12-3 or TRBV12-4 to TRBJ1-2; D perhaps matches TRBD1 (5 bases). The CDR3 contains 13 residues. Trimming removed 5 bases from V and 4 bases from J, with 11 bases in between. DNA for the CDR3: TGTGCCAGCAGTCACAGGAATACCTATGGCTACACCTTC. This codes for CASSHRNTYGYTF.

The genes are TRBV7-2 and TRBJ1-4; D gene uncertain. V lost 1 base to trimming and J lost 8 bases, with 8 bases between them. The CDR3 covers 13 residues. CDR1 and CDR2 (germline): SGHTA, FQGNSA. The CDR3 bases are TGTGCCAGCAGCTTAGGGGGTGAGGAAAAACTGTTTTTT. Residues: CASSLGGEEKLFF.

There are a few counts of this clonotype. The chain is built from TRBV20-1 and TRBJ1-2; tentative D call: TRBD1 (6 bases). V lost 0 bases and J lost 3, with 11 bases in between. The CDR3 runs 14 residues. The V gene's germline CDR1 is DFQATT and CDR2 SNEGSKA (reference sequence). CDR3 region: CSARDLRGHYGYTF. The CDR3 bases are TGCAGTGCTAGAGATCTTCGGGGGCACTATGGCTACACCTTC.

The V and J genes are TRBV25-1 and TRBJ1-2, with D unresolved. The CDR3 contains 14 residues. Germline CDR1 is MGHDK and CDR2 is SYGVNS. Between the trimmed V and J ends, which lost 2 bases and 7 bases, there was a span of 14 bases. CDR3 residues: CASSEIQAKGGYTF. The DNA of the CDR3 is TGTGCCAGCAGTGAAATCCAGGCGAAGGGTGGCTACACCTTC.

The table lists this clonotype with many counts. The rearrangement links TRBV5-1 to TRBJ1-1, with D unclear. The CDR3 has 13 amino acids. Trimming pared 1 base from V and 1 base from J, leaving 5 bases between. The germline CDR1 and CDR2 sequences are SGHRS and YFSETQ. In DNA, the CDR3 is TGCGCCAGCAGCTTGATAGGGAACACTGAAGCTTTCTTT. Translation: CASSLIGNTEAFF.

This clonotype appeared a few times. CDR3 DNA sequence: TGTGCCAGCAGCCGACTGGCGGTGGGCACTGAAGCTTTCTTT. It codes for CASSRLAVGTEAFF. This chain links TRBV12-3 or TRBV12-4 with TRBJ1-1, with no clear D. CDR3 length: 14 amino acids. V lost 6 bases and J lost 4, with 15 bases in between.

This rearrangement joins TRBV29-1 to TRBJ1-3; maybe TRBD1 (6 bases). The CDR3 spans 12 residues. Germline CDR1 and CDR2: SQVTM and ANQGSEA. Trimming took 4 bases from V and 4 from J, leaving 8 bases between them. CDR3 coding DNA: TGCAGCGTTGCAGGGGACGGAAACACCATATATTTT. Translated, it gives CSVAGDGNTIYF.

The rearrangement links TRBV15 to TRBJ1-5; tentative D call: TRBD1 (6 bases). CDR1 is LNHNV, CDR2 YYDKDF, per germline (reference sequence). The CDR3 contains 13 residues. V dropped 3 bases and J dropped 6 bases, with 9 bases sitting between them. CDR3 sequence: CATSRQGIQPQHF. Here the CDR3 DNA reads TGTGCCACCAGCAGGCAGGGGATTCAGCCCCAGCATTTT. The full variable domain, completed using reference TRBV15 and TRBJ1-5, is DAMVIQNPRYQVTQFGKPVTLSCSQTLNHNVMYWYQQKSSQAPKLLFHYYDKDFNNEADTPDNFQSRRPNTSFCFLDIRSPGLGDTAMYLCATSRQGIQPQHFGDGTRLSIL.

Notes on this clonotype: The limits of the CDR3 on the DNA are not certain, so only TCRdb's listed CDR3 is given. The chain links TRBV11-2 to TRBJ1-5; the D call in the table, TRBD1, was not verified against the DNA. Germline values: CDR1 SGHAT, CDR2 FQNNGV. The CDR3 contains 20 residues when both ends are counted. The CDR3 loop reads CASSFYICSAKGTGDQPQHF.